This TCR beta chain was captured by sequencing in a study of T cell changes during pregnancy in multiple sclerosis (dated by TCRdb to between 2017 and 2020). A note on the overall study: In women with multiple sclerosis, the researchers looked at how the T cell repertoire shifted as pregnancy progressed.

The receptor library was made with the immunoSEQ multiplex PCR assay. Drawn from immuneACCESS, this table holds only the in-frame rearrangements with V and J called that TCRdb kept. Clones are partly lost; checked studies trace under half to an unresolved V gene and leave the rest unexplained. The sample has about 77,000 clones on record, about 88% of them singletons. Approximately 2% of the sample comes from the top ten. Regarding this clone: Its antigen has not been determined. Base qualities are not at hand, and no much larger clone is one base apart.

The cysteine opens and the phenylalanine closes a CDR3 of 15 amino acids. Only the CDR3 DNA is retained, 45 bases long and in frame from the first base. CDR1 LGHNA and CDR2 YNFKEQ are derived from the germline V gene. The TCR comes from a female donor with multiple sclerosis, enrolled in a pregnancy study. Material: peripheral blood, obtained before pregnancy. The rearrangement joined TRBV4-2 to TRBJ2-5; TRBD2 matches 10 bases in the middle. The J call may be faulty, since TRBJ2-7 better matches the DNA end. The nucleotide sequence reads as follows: TGTGCCAGCAGCCTAAATAGCGGGGGGTCCTACGAGCAGTACTTC. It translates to CASSLNSGGSYEQYF.